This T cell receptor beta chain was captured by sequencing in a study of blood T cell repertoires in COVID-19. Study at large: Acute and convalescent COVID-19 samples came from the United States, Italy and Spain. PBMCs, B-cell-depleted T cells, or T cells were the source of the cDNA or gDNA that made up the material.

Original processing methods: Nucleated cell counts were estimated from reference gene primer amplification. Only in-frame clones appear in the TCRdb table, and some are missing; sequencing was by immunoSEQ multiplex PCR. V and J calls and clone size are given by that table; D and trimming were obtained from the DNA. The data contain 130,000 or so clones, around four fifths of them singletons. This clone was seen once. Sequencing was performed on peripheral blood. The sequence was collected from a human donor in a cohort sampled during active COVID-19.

CDR3 bases: TGTGCCACCAGTAGTCGGGGGAGTAATGGCTACACCTTC. Translating it yields CATSSRGSNGYTF. The V call is TRBV24-1, the J call TRBJ1-2; a possible D gene is TRBD1 (5 bases). This CDR3 has 13 residues. Trimming took 6 bases from V and 6 from J, leaving 13 bases between them. Germline assignment: CDR1 KGHDR and CDR2 SFDVKD.